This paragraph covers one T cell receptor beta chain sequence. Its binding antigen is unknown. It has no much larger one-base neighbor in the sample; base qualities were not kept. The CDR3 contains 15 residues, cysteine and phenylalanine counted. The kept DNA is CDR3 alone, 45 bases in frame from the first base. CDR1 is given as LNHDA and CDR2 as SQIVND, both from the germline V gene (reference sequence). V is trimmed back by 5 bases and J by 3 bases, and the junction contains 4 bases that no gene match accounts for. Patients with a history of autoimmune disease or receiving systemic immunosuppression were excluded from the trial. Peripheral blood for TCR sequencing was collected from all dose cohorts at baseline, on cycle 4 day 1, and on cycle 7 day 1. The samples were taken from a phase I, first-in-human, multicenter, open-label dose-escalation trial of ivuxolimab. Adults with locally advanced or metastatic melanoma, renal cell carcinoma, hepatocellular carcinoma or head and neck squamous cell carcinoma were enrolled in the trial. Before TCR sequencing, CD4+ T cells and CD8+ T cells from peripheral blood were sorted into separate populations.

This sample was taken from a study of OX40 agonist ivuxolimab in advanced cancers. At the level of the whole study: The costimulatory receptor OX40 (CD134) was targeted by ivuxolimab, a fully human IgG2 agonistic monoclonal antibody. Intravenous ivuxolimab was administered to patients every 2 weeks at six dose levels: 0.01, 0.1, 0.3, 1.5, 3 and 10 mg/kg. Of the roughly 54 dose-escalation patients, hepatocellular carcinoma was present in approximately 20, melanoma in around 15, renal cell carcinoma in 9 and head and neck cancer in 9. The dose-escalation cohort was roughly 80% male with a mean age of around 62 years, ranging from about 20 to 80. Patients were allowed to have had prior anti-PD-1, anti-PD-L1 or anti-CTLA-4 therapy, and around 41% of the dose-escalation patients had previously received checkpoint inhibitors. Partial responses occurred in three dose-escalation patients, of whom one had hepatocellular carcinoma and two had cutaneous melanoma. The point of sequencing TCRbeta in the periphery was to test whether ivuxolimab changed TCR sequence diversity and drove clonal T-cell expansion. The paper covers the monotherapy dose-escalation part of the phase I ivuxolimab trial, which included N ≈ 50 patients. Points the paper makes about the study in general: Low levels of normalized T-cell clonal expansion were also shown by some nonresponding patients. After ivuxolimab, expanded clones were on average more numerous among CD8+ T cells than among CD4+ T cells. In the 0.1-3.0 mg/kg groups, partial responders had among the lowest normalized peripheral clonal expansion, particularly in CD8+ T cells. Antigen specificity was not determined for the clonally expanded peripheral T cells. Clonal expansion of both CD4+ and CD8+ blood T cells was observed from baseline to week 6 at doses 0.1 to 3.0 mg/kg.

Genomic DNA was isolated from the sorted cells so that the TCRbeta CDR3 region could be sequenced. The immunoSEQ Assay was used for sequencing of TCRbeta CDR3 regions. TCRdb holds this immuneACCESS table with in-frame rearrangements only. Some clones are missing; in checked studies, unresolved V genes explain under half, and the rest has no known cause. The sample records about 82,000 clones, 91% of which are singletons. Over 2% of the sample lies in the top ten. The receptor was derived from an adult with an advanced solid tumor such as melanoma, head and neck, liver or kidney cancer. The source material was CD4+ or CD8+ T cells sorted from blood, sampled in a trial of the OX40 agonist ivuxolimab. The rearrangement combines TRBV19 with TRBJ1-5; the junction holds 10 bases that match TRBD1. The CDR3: CASSPDRGTNQPQHF. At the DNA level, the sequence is TGTGCCAGTAGTCCGGACAGGGGGACCAATCAGCCCCAGCATTTT.